The following is a T cell receptor (beta chain) sequence with its context. As yet, its antigen is unknown. V lost 6 bases and J lost 7, with 15 bases in between. The CDR3 totals 13 residues. This entry comes from a study of T cells in Graves' hyperthyroidism and ophthalmopathy. Study-level findings and limits: Clonotypes that were expanded in thyroid above 0.001 mostly appeared in blood too.

TCR beta CDR3 sequences were amplified from RNA transcripts. The HTBI set primed first-round TCR CDR3 RT-PCR. Via MiXCR, TCRdb re-called the multiplex PCR reads, giving one row per CDR3 protein. Here the sample spans some 500,000 distinct CDR3 sequences, around a quarter being singletons. In making diagnoses, clinical symptoms, serum thyroxine and TRAb, thyroid ultrasound and orbital computed tomography were all used. The authors obtained PBMCs from more than 9.5 ml of fresh peripheral blood. The material sequenced was blood. This rearrangement joins TRBV12-3 or TRBV12-4 to TRBJ2-5, with a possible D match to TRBD2 (6 bases). This TCR came from a woman in her thirties with Graves' ophthalmopathy. The CDR3 region is CASRVAETGTQYF. CDR3 sequence (DNA): TGTGCCAGCAGGGTAGCGGAGACGGGGACCCAGTACTTC.